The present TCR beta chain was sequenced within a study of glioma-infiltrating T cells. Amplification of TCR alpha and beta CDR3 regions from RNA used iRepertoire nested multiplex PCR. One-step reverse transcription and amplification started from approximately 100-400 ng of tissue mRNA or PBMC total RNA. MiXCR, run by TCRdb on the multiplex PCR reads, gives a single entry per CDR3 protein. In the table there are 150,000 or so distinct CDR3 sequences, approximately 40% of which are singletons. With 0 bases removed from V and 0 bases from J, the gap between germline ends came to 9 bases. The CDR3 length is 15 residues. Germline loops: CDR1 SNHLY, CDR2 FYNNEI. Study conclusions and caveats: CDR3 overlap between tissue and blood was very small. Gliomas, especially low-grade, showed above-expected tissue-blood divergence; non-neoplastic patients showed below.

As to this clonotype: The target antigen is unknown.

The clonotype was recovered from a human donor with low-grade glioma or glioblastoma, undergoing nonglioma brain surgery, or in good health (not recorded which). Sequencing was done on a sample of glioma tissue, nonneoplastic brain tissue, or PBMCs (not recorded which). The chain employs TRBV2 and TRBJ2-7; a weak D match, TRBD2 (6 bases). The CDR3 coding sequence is TGTGCCAGCAGTGAAGCCGCGGGGTTCTCCTACGAGCAGTACTTC. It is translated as CASSEAAGFSYEQYF.